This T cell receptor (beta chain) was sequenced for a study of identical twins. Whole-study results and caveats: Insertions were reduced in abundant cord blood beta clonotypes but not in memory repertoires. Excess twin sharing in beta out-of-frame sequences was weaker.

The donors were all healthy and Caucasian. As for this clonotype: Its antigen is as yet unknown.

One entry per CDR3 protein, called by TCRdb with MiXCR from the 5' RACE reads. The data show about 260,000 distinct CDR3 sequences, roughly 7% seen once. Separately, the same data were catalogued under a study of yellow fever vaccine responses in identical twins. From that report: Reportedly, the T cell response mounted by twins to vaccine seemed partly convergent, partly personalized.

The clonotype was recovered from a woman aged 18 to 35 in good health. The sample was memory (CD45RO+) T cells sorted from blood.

CDR3 region: CASSPPGTAYGYTF. DNA for the CDR3: TGTGCCAGCTCACCACCAGGGACAGCCTATGGCTACACCTTC. The chain couples TRBV18 to TRBJ1-2; 7 bases map to TRBD1. The V segment lost 0 bases and the J segment 4 bases; nucleotides outside the gene matches: 2. CDR3 length: 14 residues. The germline gives CDR1 KGHSH, CDR2 LQKENI. The full variable domain, with the rest looked up from reference TRBV18 and TRBJ1-2, is NAGVMQNPRHLVRRRGQEARLRCSPMKGHSHVYWYRQLPEEGLKFMVYLQKENIIDESGMPKERFSAEFPKEGPSILRIQQVVRGDSAAYFCASSPPGTAYGYTFGSGTRLTVV.